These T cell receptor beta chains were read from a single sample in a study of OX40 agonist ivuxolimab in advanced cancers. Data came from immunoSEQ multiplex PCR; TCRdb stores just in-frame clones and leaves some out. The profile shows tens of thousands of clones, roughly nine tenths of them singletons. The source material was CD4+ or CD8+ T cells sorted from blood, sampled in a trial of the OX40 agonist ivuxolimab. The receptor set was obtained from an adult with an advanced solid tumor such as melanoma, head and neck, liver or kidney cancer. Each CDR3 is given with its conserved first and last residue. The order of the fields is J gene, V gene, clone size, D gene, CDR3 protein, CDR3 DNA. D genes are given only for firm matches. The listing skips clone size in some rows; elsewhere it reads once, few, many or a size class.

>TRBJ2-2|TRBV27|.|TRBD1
CASSLSRGRRTGELFF
TGTGCCAGCAGTTTAAGCAGGGGGCGCAGGACCGGGGAGCTGTTTTTT
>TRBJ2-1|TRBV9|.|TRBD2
CASSPGAGLAGVFIHNEQFF
TGTGCCAGCAGCCCCGGCGCTGGACTAGCGGGAGTTTTTATCCACAATGAGCAGTTCTTC
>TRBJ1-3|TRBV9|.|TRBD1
CASSAGTGTGNTIYF
TGTGCCAGCAGCGCGGGGACAGGGACTGGAAACACCATATATTTT
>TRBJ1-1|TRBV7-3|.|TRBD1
CASSKQGTNTEAFF
TGTGCCAGCAGCAAACAGGGGACGAACACTGAAGCTTTCTTT
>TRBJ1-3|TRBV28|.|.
CASSYRQSSGNTIYF
TGTGCCAGCAGCTATAGACAGTCCTCTGGAAACACCATATATTTT
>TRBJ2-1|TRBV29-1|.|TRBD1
CSVRIGTGNYNEQFF
TGCAGCGTTAGAATTGGGACAGGGAATTACAATGAGCAGTTCTTC
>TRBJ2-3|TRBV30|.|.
CAGAHGTDTQYF
TGTGCCGGGGCACATGGTACAGATACGCAGTATTTT
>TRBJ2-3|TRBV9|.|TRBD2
CASSVGLAGGTDTQYF
TGTGCCAGCAGCGTAGGACTAGCGGGGGGAACAGATACGCAGTATTTT
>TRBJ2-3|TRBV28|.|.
CASSLGSWGTQYF
TGTGCCAGCAGTTTAGGTTCCTGGGGTACGCAGTATTTT
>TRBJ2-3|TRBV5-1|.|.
CASSLRTGTDTQYF
TGCGCCAGCAGCCTCCGGACAGGCACAGATACGCAGTATTTT
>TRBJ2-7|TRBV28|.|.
CASGKGGLRSYEQYF
TGTGCCAGCGGCAAAGGGGGACTGCGCTCCTACGAGCAGTACTTC
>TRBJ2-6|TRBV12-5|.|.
CASGLGTLEANVLTF
TGTGCTAGTGGTTTGGGCACTCTGGAGGCCAACGTCCTGACTTTC
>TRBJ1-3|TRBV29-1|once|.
CSVRGGSGNTIYF
TGCAGCGTCCGAGGGGGATCCGGAAACACCATATATTTT
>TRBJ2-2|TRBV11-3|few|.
CASSPTTNTGELFF
TGTGCCAGCAGCCCAACAACGAACACCGGGGAGCTGTTTTTT
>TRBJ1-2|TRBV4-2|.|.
CASSQTQGNNYGYTF
TGTGCCAGCAGCCAAACGCAGGGCAATAACTATGGCTACACCTTC
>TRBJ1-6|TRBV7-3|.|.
CASSLTFRGANSPLHF
TGTGCCAGCAGCTTAACATTCAGGGGCGCTAATTCACCCCTCCACTTT
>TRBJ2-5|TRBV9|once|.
CASSGTTFQETQYF
TGTGCCAGCAGCGGGACGACTTTTCAAGAGACCCAGTACTTC
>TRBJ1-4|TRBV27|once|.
CASFLALRGTNEKLFF
TGTGCCAGCTTTTTGGCGTTGAGGGGAACTAATGAAAAACTGTTTTTT
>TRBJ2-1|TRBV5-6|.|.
CASSPWGEGEQFF
TGTGCCAGCAGCCCCTGGGGAGAGGGTGAGCAGTTCTTC
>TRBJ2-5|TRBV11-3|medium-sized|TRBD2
CASSSSGGARLETQYF
TGTGCCAGCAGCTCCAGCGGGGGGGCGAGGTTGGAGACCCAGTACTTC
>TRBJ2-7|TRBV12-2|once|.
CASRRPISGRAPGSYEQYF
TGTGCAAGTCGCCGTCCCATTAGCGGGAGGGCCCCGGGCTCCTACGAGCAGTACTTC